This T cell receptor beta chain was sequenced for a study of response to subunit inactivated influenza vaccine. This CDR3 is built from 13 residues. V lost 3 bases, J lost 4 bases, and 9 bases lay in between. Germline loops: CDR1 MDHEN, CDR2 SYDVKM. TCRdb analysed the RT-PCR reads with MiXCR anew, one entry per CDR3 protein. This table holds 860,000 or so distinct CDR3 sequences, 21% found once. General study results and limits: Authors suggested each seasonal influenza vaccination recruits few new T cells.

A note on this clonotype: Its antigen is undetermined.

The input for sequencing was PBMCs from blood, taken about 5 days after vaccination. The V gene is TRBV28, the J gene TRBJ2-5; possibly TRBD2 for D (5 bases). The TCR sequence derives from a man in his fifties who received an inactivated influenza vaccine. CDR3 loop: CASSLRARETQYF. The DNA for the CDR3 is TGTGCCAGCAGTTTGCGGGCCCGAGAGACCCAGTACTTC.